This is a list of T cell receptor beta chains from one sample in a study of cytomegalovirus exposure and HLA in healthy donors. Profiling relied on immunoSEQ multiplex PCR, and the TCRdb table lists in-frame clones only, not all of them. The sample data list around 200,000 clones. What was sequenced was PBMCs. Receptors were obtained from a girl between 2 and 10 years old in good health and CMV-seropositive. Both conserved end residues are part of each CDR3. The D gene is left open where the match is weak.

>TRBV27|TRBJ2-3|-
TGTGCCAGCAGTCTGTCACGGTACACAGATACGCAGTATTTT
CASSLSRYTDTQYF
>TRBV19|TRBJ2-2|TRBD2
TGTGCCAGTTGTGTCCTAGCGGGAGCTACCGGGGAGCTGTTTTTT
CASCVLAGATGELFF
>TRBV5-1|TRBJ2-3|-
TGCGCCAGCGGTATAAGCCCCTCTAGCACAGATACGCAGTATTTT
CASGISPSSTDTQYF
>TRBV6-1|TRBJ1-5|TRBD1
TGTGCCAGCAGTGGTACAGGGGCTGAGCCCCAGCATTTT
CASSGTGAEPQHF
>TRBV5-4|TRBJ1-1|TRBD1
TGTGCCAGCAGCACAGGGGGACGTAAGAACACTGAAGCTTTCTTT
CASSTGGRKNTEAFF
>TRBV28|TRBJ2-1|-
TGTGCCAGCAGTTTAGTAAGCGCCCAGCTTTACAATGAGCAGTTCTTC
CASSLVSAQLYNEQFF
>TRBV7-9|TRBJ2-3|-
TGTGCCAGCAGCTTAGCAACGGGAGATACGCAGTATTTT
CASSLATGDTQYF
>TRBV27|TRBJ1-4|TRBD1
TGTGCCAGCAGTTATACCTGGGGACAGAATAATGAAAAACTGTTTTTT
CASSYTWGQNNEKLFF
>TRBV27|TRBJ1-2|TRBD1
TGTGCCAGCAGTTTAATGGGCGACGAGGGGGCGCCTGGCTACACCTTC
CASSLMGDEGAPGYTF
>TRBV19|TRBJ2-1|TRBD2
TGTGCCAGTAGTAGCCCCTCCGCGGGAGCCTACAATGAGCAGTTCTTC
CASSSPSAGAYNEQFF
>TRBV28|TRBJ2-7|-
TGTGCCAGCAGTTTGGGAGGGGGCTCCTACGAGCAGTACTTC
CASSLGGGSYEQYF
>TRBV19|TRBJ1-3|-
TGTGCCAGTAGTTTCACAGGGTTCCGAAACACCATATATTTT
CASSFTGFRNTIYF
>TRBV11-2|TRBJ2-7|-
TGTGCCAGCAGCCACAGGGCCGAGCAGTACTTC
CASSHRAEQYF
>TRBV28|TRBJ1-1|-
TGTGCCAGCAGTTTAACCGGGTTGGAGAACACTGAAGCTTTCTTT
CASSLTGLENTEAFF
>TRBV5-6|TRBJ1-1|-
TGTGCCAGCAGCTCCTACTCGACAGGGAACACTGAAGCTTTCTTT
CASSSYSTGNTEAFF